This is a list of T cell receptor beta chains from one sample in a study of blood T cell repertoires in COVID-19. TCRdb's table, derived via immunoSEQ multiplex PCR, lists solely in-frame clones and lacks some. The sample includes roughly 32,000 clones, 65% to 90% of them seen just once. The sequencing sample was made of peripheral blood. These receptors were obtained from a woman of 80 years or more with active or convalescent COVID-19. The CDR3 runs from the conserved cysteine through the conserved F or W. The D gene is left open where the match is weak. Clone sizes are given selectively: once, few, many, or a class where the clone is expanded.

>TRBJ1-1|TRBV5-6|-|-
TGTGCCAGCAGCGGGGGAGGCTTGAACACTGAAGCTTTCTTT
CASSGGGLNTEAFF
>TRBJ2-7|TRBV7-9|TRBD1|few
TGTGCCAGCAGCACCCTTGGGACAGGATCCTACGAGCAGTACTTC
CASSTLGTGSYEQYF
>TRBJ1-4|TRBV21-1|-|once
TGTGCCAGCAGCTCCCCCCGAGCGGGCGGGGAAAAACTGTTTTTT
CASSSPRAGGEKLFF
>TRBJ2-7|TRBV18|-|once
TGTGCCAGCTCGCCCGGGGTCCATTCCTACGAGCAGTACTTC
CASSPGVHSYEQYF
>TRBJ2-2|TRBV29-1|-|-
TGCAGCTTTACCAGGAACACCGGGGAGCTGTTTTTT
CSFTRNTGELFF
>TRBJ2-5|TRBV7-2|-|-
TGTGCCAGCAGCTTAAGGGGTCAGAAGACCCAGTACTTC
CASSLRGQKTQYF
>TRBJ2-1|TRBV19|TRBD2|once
TGTGCCAGTACCAGGATAGCGGGGGGGGACTCCTACAATGAGCAGTTCTTC
CASTRIAGGDSYNEQFF
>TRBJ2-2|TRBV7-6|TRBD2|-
TGTGCCAGCAGCTTAGTAGCGAGGGAGGGTACCGGGGAGCTGTTTTTT
CASSLVAREGTGELFF
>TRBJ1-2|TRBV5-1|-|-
TGCGCCAGCAGCTTGGTGGGGACTAGCCCCGGAGGCTACACCTTC
CASSLVGTSPGGYTF
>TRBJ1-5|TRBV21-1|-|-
TGTGCCAGCAGCAAAGGCCGGGATCTTCATCAGCCCCAGCATTTT
CASSKGRDLHQPQHF
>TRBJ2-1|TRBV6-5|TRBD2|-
TGTGCCAGCAGAAGCGGGGGCCCGTGGAGTGAGCAGTTCTTC
CASRSGGPWSEQFF
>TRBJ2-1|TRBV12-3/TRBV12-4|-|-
TGTGCCAGCACCGACAAGATCTACAATGAGCAGTTCTTC
CASTDKIYNEQFF
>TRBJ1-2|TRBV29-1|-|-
TGCAGCGTTAGAGAATATAACTATGGCTACACCTTC
CSVREYNYGYTF
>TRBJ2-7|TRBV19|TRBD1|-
TGTGCCAGTAGTGAGTTCCCGACAGGGGCTAATTACGAGCAGTACTTC
CASSEFPTGANYEQYF
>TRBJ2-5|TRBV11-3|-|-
TGTGCCAGCAGCCCGGCATTCTTAAAGGGGGAGACCCAGTACTTC
CASSPAFLKGETQYF
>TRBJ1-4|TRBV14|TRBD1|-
TGTGCCAGCAGCCGACCTCCCGGGACAGGGGGGGAAAAACTGTTTTTT
CASSRPPGTGGEKLFF
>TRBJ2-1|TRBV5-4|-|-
TGTGCCAGCAGCTTGATCCCTGGGACTGGCAATGAGCAGTTCTTC
CASSLIPGTGNEQFF
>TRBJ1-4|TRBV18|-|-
TGTGCCAGCTCACCGTTACAGGAAACTAATGAAAAACTGTTTTTT
CASSPLQETNEKLFF
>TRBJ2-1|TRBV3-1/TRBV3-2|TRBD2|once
TGTGCCAGCAGCCAAGGCGACACTAGCGGGGGGGCCTACAATGAGCAGTTCTTC
CASSQGDTSGGAYNEQFF
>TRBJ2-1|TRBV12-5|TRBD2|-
TGTGCTAGTGGTTTGGTAGTTGGAGGGAGGGCCGCAGGTGAGCAGTTCTTC
CASGLVVGGRAAGEQFF
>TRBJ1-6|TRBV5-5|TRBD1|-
TGTGCCAGCAGCTTATTCACCGGGACAGGGGGGTCACCCCTCCACTTT
CASSLFTGTGGSPLHF
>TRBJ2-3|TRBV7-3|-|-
TGTGCCAGCAGCCTCCAGGGGGGTAGCACAGATACGCAGTATTTT
CASSLQGGSTDTQYF
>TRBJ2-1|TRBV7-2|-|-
TGTGCCAGCAGCTTAGTGTCGGGCTACAATGAGCAGTTCTTC
CASSLVSGYNEQFF
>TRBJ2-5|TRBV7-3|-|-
TGTGCCAGCAGCCAGTCCGGGGGTCGGGAGACCCAGTACTTC
CASSQSGGRETQYF